The TCR beta chain under discussion was sequenced for a study of T cell changes during pregnancy in multiple sclerosis. Sequencing was performed with immunoSEQ multiplex PCR; in TCRdb, only in-frame clones are kept and a portion is missing. The data contain 130,000 or so clones, approximately 95% of them singletons. Germline V gene lookup returns CDR1 MNHEY and CDR2 SMNVEV (reference sequence). Trimming stripped 3 bases from V and 8 bases from J, with 25 bases between. CDR3 length: 17 amino acids. The chain joins TRBV27 to TRBJ1-2; tentatively, D is TRBD1 (5 bases). The TCR originated in a female donor with multiple sclerosis, enrolled in a pregnancy study. Sample: peripheral blood, taken before pregnancy. For the CDR3, the DNA is TGTGCCAGCAGTTTCGGGGGGACCGGCGAGGGACGCCGCGGCTACACCTTC. It yields the protein CASSFGGTGEGRRGYTF.